This TCR beta chain was captured in a study of Graves' ophthalmopathy and Graves' hyperthyroidism. This clonotype was detected a few times. What it recognizes is unknown. Amplified material comprised TCR beta CDR3 regions derived from RNA transcripts. Second-round multiplex PCR came after first-round RT-PCR with HTBI primers. TCRdb re-called the multiplex PCR reads through MiXCR, storing one row per CDR3 protein. The sample lists about 1.1 million distinct CDR3 sequences; 35% to 40% were seen once. Pregnant or lactating patients and those with other autoimmune diseases or uncontrolled infections were excluded. Whole-study results and caveats: Most expanded thyroid clonotypes above 0.001 frequency also appeared in blood.

Per the germline V gene, CDR1 is SGHTA and CDR2 is FQGNSA. The CDR3 has 17 amino acids. The J segment lost 6 bases and the V segment lost 5 bases, leaving 17 bases of the junction unmatched. The V gene is TRBV7-2, the J gene TRBJ2-7; 9 bases agree with TRBD2. This clonotype originated in an adult man with Graves' hyperthyroidism. What was sequenced was peripheral blood or thyroid tissue (not recorded which). The CDR3: CASSLGSGGTWAAEQYF. DNA of the CDR3: TGTGCCAGCAGCCTCGGAAGCGGGGGGACATGGGCCGCCGAGCAGTACTTC.